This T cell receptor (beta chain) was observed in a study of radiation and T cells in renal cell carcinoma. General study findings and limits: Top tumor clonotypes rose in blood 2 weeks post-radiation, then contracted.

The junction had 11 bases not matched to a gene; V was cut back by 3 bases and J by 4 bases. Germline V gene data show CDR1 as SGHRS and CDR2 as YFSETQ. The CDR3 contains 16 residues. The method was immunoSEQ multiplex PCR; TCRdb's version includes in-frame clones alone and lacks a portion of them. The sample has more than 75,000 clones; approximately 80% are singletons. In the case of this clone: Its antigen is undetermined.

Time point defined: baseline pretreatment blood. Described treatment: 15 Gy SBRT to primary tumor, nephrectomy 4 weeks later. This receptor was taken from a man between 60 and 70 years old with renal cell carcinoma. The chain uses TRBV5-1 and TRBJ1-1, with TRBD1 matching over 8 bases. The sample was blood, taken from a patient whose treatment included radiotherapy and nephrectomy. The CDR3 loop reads CASSWGQQGVSTEAFF. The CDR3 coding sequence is TGCGCCAGCAGCTGGGGCCAACAGGGGGTTTCCACTGAAGCTTTCTTT.